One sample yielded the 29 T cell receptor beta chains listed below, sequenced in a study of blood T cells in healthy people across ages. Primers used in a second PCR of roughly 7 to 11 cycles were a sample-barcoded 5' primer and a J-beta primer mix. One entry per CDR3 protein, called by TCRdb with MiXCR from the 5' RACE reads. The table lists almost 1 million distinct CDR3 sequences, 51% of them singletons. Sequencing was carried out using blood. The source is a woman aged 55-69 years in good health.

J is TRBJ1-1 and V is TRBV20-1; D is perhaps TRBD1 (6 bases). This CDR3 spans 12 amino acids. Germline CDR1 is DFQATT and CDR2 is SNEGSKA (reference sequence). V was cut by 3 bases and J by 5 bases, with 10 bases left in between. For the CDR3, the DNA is TGCAGTGCTAGTTCAGGGGCGACTGAAGCTTTCTTT. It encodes CSASSGATEAFF.

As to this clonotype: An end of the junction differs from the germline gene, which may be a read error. The CDR3 region is CTSSLVGGSLNEQFF. The CDR3 DNA is TGTACCAGCAGCTTAGTAGGCGGGAGCTTGAATGAGCAGTTCTTC. The genes are TRBV7-6 and TRBJ2-1, with 7 bases lining up with TRBD2. The CDR3 covers 15 residues. Germline assignment: CDR1 SGHVS and CDR2 FNYEAQ. The entire variable domain, with the rest obtained from reference TRBV7-6 and TRBJ2-1, is as follows: GAGVSQSPRYKVTKRGQDVALRCDPISGHVSLYWYRQALGQGPEFLTYFNYEAQQDKSGLPNDRFSAERPEGSISTLTIQRTEQRDSAMYRCTSSLVGGSLNEQFFGPGTRLTVL.

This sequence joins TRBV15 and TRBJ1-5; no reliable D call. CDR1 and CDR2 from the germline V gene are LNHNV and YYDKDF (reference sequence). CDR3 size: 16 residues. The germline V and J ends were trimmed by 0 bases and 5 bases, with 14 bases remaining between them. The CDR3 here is CATSRDLRFGDQPQHF. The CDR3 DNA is TGTGCCACCAGCAGAGATCTTAGATTCGGGGATCAGCCCCAGCATTTT.

Here the CDR3 reads CASSGAHTEAFF. Here the CDR3 DNA reads TGTGCCAGCAGCGGGGCCCACACTGAAGCTTTCTTT. The V call is TRBV7-9, the J call TRBJ1-1; D may be TRBD1 (5 bases). The CDR3 length is 12 residues. The V gene lost 5 bases and the J gene lost 3 bases, with 7 bases spanning the gap. Germline loops: CDR1 SEHNR, CDR2 FQNEAQ (reference sequence).

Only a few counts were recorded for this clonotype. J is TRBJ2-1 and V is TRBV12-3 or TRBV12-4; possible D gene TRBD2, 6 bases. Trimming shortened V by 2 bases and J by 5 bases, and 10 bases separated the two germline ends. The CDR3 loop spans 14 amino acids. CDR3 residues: CASSLNGGNNEQFF. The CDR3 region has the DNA TGTGCCAGCAGTTTAAACGGGGGTAACAATGAGCAGTTCTTC.

The chain's CDR3 is CASRLGRSAEAFF. The CDR3 region has the DNA TGTGCCAGCCGACTAGGACGATCCGCTGAAGCTTTCTTT. This chain connects TRBV12-3 or TRBV12-4 to TRBJ1-1; D is unclear. The CDR3 has 13 residues. Trimming pared 8 bases from V and 6 bases from J, leaving 16 bases between.

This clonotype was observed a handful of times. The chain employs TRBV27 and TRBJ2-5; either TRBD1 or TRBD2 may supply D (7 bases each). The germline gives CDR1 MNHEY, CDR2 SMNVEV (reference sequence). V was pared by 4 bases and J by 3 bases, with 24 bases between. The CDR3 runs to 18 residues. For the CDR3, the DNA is TGTGCCAGCAGTTCAGGTTCCAGGGGGAGGGCCATGGAAGAGACCCAGTACTTC. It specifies CASSSGSRGRAMEETQYF.

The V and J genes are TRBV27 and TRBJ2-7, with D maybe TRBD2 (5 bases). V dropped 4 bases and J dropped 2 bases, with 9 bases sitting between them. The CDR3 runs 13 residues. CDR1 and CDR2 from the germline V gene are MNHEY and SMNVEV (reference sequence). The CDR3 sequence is CASSYGVAYEQYF. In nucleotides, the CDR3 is TGTGCCAGCAGTTACGGGGTCGCCTACGAGCAGTACTTC.

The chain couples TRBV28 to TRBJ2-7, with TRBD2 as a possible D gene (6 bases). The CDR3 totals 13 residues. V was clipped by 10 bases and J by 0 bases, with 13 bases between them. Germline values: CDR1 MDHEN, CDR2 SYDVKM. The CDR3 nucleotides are TGTGCCATTGGACGGGGGTACTCCTACGAGCAGTACTTC. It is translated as CAIGRGYSYEQYF.

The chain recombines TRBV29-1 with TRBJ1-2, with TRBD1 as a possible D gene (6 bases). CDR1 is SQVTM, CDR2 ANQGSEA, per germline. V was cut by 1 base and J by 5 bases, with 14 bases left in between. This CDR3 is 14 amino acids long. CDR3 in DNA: TGCAGCGTTGAAGGACAGGATCTACTTTATGGCTACACCTTC. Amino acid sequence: CSVEGQDLLYGYTF.

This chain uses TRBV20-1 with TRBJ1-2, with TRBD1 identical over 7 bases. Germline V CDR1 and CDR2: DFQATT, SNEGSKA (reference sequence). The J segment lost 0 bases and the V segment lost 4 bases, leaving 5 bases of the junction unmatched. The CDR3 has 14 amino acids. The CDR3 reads CSAKGTVANYGYTF. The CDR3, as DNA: TGCAGTGCTAAGGGGACAGTCGCTAACTATGGCTACACCTTC.

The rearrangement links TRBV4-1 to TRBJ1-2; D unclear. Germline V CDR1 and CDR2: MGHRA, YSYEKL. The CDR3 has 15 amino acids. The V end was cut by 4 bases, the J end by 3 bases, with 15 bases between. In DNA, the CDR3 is TGCGCCAGCAGCCGTTTGTTGGGATCGCACTATGGCTACACCTTC. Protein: CASSRLLGSHYGYTF.

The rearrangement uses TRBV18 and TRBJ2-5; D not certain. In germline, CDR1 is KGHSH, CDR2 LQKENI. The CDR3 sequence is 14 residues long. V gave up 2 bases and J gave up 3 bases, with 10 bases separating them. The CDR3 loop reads CASSPTQKKETQYF. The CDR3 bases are TGTGCCAGCTCACCAACCCAGAAAAAAGAGACCCAGTACTTC.

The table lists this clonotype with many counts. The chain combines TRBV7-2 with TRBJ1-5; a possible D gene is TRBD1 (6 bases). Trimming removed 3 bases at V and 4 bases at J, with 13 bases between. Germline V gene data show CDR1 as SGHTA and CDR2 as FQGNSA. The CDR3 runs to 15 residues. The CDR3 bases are TGTGCCAGCAGCTTTATGGGGGCCCGGAATCAGCCCCAGCATTTT. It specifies CASSFMGARNQPQHF.

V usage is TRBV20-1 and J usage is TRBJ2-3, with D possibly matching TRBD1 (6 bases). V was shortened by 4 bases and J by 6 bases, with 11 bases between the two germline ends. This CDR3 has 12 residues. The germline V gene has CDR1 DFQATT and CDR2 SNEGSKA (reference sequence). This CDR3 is CSATGQKDTQYF. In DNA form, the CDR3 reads TGCAGTGCTACCGGACAGAAGGATACGCAGTATTTT.

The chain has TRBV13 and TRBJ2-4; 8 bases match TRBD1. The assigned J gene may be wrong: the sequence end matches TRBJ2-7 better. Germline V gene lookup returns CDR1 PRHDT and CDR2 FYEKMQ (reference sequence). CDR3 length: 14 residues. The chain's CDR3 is CASSSGQGVNEQYF. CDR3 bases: TGTGCCAGCAGCTCTGGACAGGGTGTAAACGAGCAGTACTTC.

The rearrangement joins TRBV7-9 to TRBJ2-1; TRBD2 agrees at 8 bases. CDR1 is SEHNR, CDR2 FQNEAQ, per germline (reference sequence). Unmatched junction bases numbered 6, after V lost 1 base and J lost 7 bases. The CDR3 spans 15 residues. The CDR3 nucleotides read TGTGCCAGCAGCTTAGGGGGACTAGTAACGAATGAGCAGTTCTTC. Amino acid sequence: CASSLGGLVTNEQFF.

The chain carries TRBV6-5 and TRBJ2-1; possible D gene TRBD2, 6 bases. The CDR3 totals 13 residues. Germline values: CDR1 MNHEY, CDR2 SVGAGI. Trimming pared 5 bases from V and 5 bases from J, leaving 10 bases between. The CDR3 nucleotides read TGTGCCAGCAGTCGCGGGACCAACAATGAGCAGTTCTTC. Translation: CASSRGTNNEQFF.

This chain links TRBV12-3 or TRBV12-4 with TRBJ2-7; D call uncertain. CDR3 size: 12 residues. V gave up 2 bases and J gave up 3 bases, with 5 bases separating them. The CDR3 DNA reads TGTGCCAGCAGTTTAAACAACTACGAGCAGTACTTC. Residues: CASSLNNYEQYF.

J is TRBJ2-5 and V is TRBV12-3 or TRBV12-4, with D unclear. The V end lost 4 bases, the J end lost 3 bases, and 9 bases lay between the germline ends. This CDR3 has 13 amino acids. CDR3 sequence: CASSSFSEETQYF. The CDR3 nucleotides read TGTGCCAGCAGTTCTTTCTCGGAAGAGACCCAGTACTTC.

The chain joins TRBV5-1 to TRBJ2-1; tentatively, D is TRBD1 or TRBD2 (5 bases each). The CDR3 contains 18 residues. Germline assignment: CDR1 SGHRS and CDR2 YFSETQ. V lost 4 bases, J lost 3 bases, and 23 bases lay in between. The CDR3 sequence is CASSPHSGTGASYNEQFF. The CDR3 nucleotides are TGCGCCAGCAGCCCGCATTCCGGAACCGGGGCTAGCTACAATGAGCAGTTCTTC.

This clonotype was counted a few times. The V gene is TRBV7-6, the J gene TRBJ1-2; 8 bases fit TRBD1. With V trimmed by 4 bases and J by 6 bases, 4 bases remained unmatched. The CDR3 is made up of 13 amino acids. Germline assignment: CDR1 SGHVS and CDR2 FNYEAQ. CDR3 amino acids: CASSSATGDGYTF. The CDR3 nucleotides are TGTGCCAGCAGCTCGGCGACAGGGGATGGCTACACCTTC.

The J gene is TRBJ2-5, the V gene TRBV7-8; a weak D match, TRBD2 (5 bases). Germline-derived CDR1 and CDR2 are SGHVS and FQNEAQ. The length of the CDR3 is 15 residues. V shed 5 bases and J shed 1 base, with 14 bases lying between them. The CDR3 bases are TGTGCCAGCAGCCCTACACGGGATCCCCAAGAGACCCAGTACTTC. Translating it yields CASSPTRDPQETQYF.

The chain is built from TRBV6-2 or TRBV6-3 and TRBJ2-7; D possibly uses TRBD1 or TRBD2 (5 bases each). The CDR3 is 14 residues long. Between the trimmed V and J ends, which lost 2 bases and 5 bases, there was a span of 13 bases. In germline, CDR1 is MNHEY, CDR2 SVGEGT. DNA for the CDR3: TGTGCCAGCAGTTACGGACACTCGGGGAACGAGCAGTACTTC. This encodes CASSYGHSGNEQYF.

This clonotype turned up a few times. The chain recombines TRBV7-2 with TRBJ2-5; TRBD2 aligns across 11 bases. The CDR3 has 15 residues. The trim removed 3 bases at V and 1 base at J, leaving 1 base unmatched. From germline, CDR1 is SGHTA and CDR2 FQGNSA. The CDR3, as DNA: TGTGCCAGCAGCTTTAGCGGGAGGGCCCAAGAGACCCAGTACTTC. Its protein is CASSFSGRAQETQYF.

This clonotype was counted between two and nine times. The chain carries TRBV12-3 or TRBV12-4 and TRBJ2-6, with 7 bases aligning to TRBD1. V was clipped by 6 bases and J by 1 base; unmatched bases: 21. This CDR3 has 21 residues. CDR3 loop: CASSRVRGGWQGESGANVLTF. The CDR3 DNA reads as TGTGCCAGCAGCCGCGTCAGGGGCGGTTGGCAGGGGGAATCTGGGGCCAACGTCCTGACTTTC.

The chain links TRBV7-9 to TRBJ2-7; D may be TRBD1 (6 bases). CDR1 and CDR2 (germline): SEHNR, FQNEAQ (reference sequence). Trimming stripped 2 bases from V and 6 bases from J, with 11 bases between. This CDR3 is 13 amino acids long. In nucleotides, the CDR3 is TGTGCCAGCAGCTTACAGGGGAGTGGCGAGCAGTACTTC. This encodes CASSLQGSGEQYF. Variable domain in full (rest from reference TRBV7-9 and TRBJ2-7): DTGVSQNPRHKITKRGQNVTFRCDPISEHNRLYWYRQTLGQGPEFLTYFQNEAQLEKSRLLSDRFSAERPKGSFSTLEIQRTEQGDSAMYLCASSLQGSGEQYFGPGTRLTVT.

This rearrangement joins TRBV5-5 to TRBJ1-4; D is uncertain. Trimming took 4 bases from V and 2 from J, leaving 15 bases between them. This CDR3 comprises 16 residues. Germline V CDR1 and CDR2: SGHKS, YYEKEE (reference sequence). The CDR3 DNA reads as TGTGCCAGCAGCACGAACGGGGTGGCCACTAATGAAAAACTGTTTTTT. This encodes CASSTNGVATNEKLFF.

The CDR3 DNA reads as TGTGCCAGCAGTTTAACGTCAGGGGTTTTTCAGCCCCAGCATTTT. Translation: CASSLTSGVFQPQHF. The genes are TRBV12-3 or TRBV12-4 and TRBJ1-5; D is perhaps TRBD1 (6 bases). The CDR3 extends over 15 amino acids. The germline V and J ends were trimmed by 2 bases and 6 bases, with 14 bases remaining between them.